This entry describes one T cell receptor (beta chain). The antigen is unknown. Repertoires were generated with immunoSEQ multiplex PCR, while TCRdb's copy carries only in-frame clones and drops some. The sample yields around 19,000 clones, 65% to 85% seen once. The data stem from a study of OX40 agonist ivuxolimab in advanced cancers. Study overall: The study enrolled dose-escalation patients with hepatocellular carcinoma, melanoma, renal cell or head and neck cancer. Overall study findings and caveats: Blood T cells, both CD4+ and CD8+, expanded clonally by week 6 at 0.1 to 3.0 mg/kg. CD8+ T cells (on average) carried more expanded clones than CD4+ T cells.

It was autoimmune disease history or systemic immunosuppression that excluded patients. CDR3 length equals 15 residues. Trimming took off 8 bases at V and 0 bases at J, with 11 bases between the two ends. Germline V gene lookup returns CDR1 SNHLY and CDR2 FYNNEI. The sequence was collected from an adult with an advanced solid tumor such as melanoma, head and neck, liver or kidney cancer. This specimen consisted of CD4+ or CD8+ T cells sorted from blood, obtained in a trial of the OX40 agonist ivuxolimab. The chain uses TRBV2 and TRBJ2-6; D possibly corresponds to TRBD1 (5 bases). CDR3 sequence (DNA): TGTGCCAGCCAGACAGTGCTCTCTGGGGCCAACGTCCTGACTTTC. It yields the protein CASQTVLSGANVLTF.